Listed below are T cell receptor beta chains from one sample, sequenced in a study of cytomegalovirus exposure and HLA in healthy donors. Libraries were prepared by immunoSEQ multiplex PCR; TCRdb keeps only in-frame clonotypes and omits some of them. The sample shows tens of thousands of clones, more than 85% of them seen only once. What was sequenced was PBMCs. The receptor source for this set is a woman aged 25-40 years in good health and CMV-seronegative. CDR3s include the opening cysteine and the closing phenylalanine or tryptophan. The D gene is left open where the match is weak. Some rows have no size entry. The others give once, few or many, or a class for an expanded clone.

length: 13; D: .; J: TRBJ1-4; size: .; V: TRBV6-6; CDR3: CASSYPTGEKLFF; DNA: TGTGCCAGCAGTTACCCAACGGGTGAAAAACTGTTTTTT
length: 16; D: .; J: TRBJ1-2; size: .; V: TRBV7-9; CDR3: CASSLKDSSYGYGYTF; DNA: TGTGCCAGCAGCTTGAAGGACAGTTCGTACGGCTATGGCTACACCTTC
length: 16; D: TRBD2; J: TRBJ2-7; size: once; V: TRBV6-5; CDR3: CASSYDSSGSAYEQYF; DNA: TGTGCCAGCAGTTACGATTCTAGCGGGAGCGCCTACGAGCAGTACTTC
length: 19; D: TRBD2; J: TRBJ2-3; size: .; V: TRBV7-2; CDR3: CASSQPAGGPTPSTDTQYF; DNA: TGTGCCAGCAGCCAACCGGCGGGGGGCCCCACTCCTAGCACAGATACGCAGTATTTT
length: 18; D: TRBD2; J: TRBJ2-7; size: .; V: TRBV27; CDR3: CASSTLSPLAGGPYEQYF; DNA: TGTGCCAGCAGTACCCTATCCCCCCTAGCGGGGGGGCCCTACGAGCAGTACTTC
length: 14; D: .; J: TRBJ1-4; size: .; V: TRBV28; CDR3: CASRPIATNEKLFF; DNA: TGTGCCAGCCGCCCTATTGCAACTAATGAAAAACTGTTTTTT
length: 16; D: TRBD2; J: TRBJ2-7; size: .; V: TRBV4-1; CDR3: CASSLLAGGSSYEQYF; DNA: TGCGCCAGCAGCTTACTAGCGGGAGGTTCCTCCTACGAGCAGTACTTC
length: 19; D: TRBD1; J: TRBJ1-4; size: .; V: TRBV19; CDR3: CASSPPGGTGGAGSEKLFF; DNA: TGTGCCAGTAGTCCCCCTGGGGGGACAGGGGGCGCCGGCAGTGAAAAACTGTTTTTT
length: 13; D: .; J: TRBJ2-1; size: .; V: TRBV2; CDR3: CASSEDYYNEQFF; DNA: TGTGCCAGCAGTGAAGACTACTACAATGAGCAGTTCTTC
length: 15; D: TRBD1; J: TRBJ2-2; size: .; V: TRBV19; CDR3: CASRRDSSGTGELFF; DNA: TGTGCCAGTAGGAGGGACAGTTCGGGTACCGGGGAGCTGTTTTTT
length: 18; D: TRBD1; J: TRBJ1-5; size: .; V: TRBV28; CDR3: CASSSPGQGASGNQPQHF; DNA: TGTGCCAGCAGTTCCCCGGGACAGGGGGCTTCGGGCAATCAGCCCCAGCATTTT
length: 15; D: TRBD1; J: TRBJ2-1; size: .; V: TRBV27; CDR3: CASSPRDRAYNEQFF; DNA: TGTGCCAGCAGTCCCCGGGACAGGGCTTACAATGAGCAGTTCTTC
length: 15; D: .; J: TRBJ2-3; size: .; V: TRBV4-1; CDR3: CASSQIGTTRDTQYF; DNA: TGCGCCAGCAGCCAAATAGGGACAACCAGAGATACGCAGTATTTT
length: 13; D: .; J: TRBJ2-7; size: once; V: TRBV28; CDR3: CASSGTGPHEQYF; DNA: TGTGCCAGCAGCGGCACAGGGCCCCACGAGCAGTACTTC